This T cell receptor beta chain was retrieved from a study of T cells in Graves' hyperthyroidism and ophthalmopathy. This clonotype was picked up many times. This CDR3 has 14 amino acids. V lost 5 bases to trimming and J lost 4 bases, with 15 bases between them. The V gene's germline CDR1 is SGHRS and CDR2 YFSETQ. Hyperthyroidism was newly diagnosed in patients aged 18 to 65 (duration under 2 months). TCR beta CDR3 region amplification was performed from RNA transcripts. The study used the HTBI primer set for a first-round RT-PCR of the TCR CDR3. TCRdb reprocessed the multiplex PCR reads via MiXCR and lists one record per CDR3 protein. The table lists about 700,000 distinct CDR3 sequences, roughly 15% of them singletons.

The rearrangement joins TRBV5-1 to TRBJ1-1; TRBD1 might be the D (5 bases). The receptor's source is a young woman with Graves' hyperthyroidism. The specimen sequenced was blood. The CDR3 nucleotides are TGCGCCAGCAGTCCAACCTCAGGGAGCACTGAAGCTTTCTTT. It specifies CASSPTSGSTEAFF.